The T cell receptor beta chain described here comes from a study of tumor-infiltrating lymphocytes in primary liver carcinoma. General study points: Compared with tumor region pairs, tumor-adjacent and tumor-blood pairs overlapped less.

To note about this clonotype: The antigen is unknown. The junction differs from germline at one of its ends, possibly a read error.

The CDR3 covers 15 residues. CDR1 is SGHAT, CDR2 FQNNGV, per germline. Bulk tissue was left unsorted, and RNA and DNA were co-extracted from roughly 20-30 mg of it. The authors made TCR beta cDNA from 400 to 600 ng total RNA with a constant-region primer. Amplification in three nested multiplex PCR rounds with slightly modified ARM-PCR gave rise to TCR beta libraries. TRBV1-TRBV30 forward primers paired with a C-beta reverse primer were used in the first two PCR rounds, which ran roughly 9 cycles each. TCRdb reprocessed the multiplex PCR reads with MiXCR, giving one entry per CDR3 protein. The table includes around 81,000 distinct CDR3 sequences, about two thirds detected once.

The sequence came from a woman aged 55 to 70 with primary liver carcinoma and hepatitis B virus infection. Source material: liver tumor tissue from sampling region 4. Subset given: tumor region T4, right-lateral pole. The chain uses TRBV11-2 and TRBJ2-7; D perhaps matches TRBD2 (6 bases). The DNA of the CDR3 is TGTGCCAGCAACTTAGGCCCTGCGGGGATCTACGAGCAGTACTTC. Translating gives CASNLGPAGIYEQYF.